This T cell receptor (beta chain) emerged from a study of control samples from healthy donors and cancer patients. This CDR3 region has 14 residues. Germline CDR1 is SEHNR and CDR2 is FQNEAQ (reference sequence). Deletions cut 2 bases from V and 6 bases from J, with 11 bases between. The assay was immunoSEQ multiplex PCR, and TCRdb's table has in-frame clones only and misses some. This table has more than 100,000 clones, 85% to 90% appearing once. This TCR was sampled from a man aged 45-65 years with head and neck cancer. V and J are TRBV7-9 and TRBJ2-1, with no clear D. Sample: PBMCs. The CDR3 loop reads CASSLLVGFNEQFF. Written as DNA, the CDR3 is TGTGCCAGCAGCTTATTGGTAGGGTTCAATGAGCAGTTCTTC.